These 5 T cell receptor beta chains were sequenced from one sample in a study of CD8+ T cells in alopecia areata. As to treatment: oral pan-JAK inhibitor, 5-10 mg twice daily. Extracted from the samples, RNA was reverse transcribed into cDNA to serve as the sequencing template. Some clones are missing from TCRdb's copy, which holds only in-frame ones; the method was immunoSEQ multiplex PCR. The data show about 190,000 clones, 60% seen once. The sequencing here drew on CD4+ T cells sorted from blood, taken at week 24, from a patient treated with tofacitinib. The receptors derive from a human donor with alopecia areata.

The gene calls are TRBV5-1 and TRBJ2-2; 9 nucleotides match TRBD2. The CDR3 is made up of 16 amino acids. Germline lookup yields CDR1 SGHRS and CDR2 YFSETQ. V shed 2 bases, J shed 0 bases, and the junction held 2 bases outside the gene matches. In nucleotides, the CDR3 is TGCGCCAGCAGCTTTAGCGGGGGTTCGAACACCGGGGAGCTGTTTTTT. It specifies CASSFSGGSNTGELFF.

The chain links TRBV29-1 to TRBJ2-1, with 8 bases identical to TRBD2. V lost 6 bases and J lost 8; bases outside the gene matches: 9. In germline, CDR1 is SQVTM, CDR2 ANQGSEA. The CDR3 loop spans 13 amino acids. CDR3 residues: CSVSPGGGDEQFF. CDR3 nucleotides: TGCAGCGTCAGCCCGGGGGGGGGCGATGAGCAGTTCTTC.

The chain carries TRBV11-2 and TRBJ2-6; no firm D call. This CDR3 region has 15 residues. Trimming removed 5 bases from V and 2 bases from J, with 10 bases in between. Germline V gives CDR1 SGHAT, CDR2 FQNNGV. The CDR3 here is CASSLTPAGANVLTF. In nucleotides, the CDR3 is TGTGCCAGCAGCCTAACCCCGGCTGGGGCCAACGTCCTGACTTTC.

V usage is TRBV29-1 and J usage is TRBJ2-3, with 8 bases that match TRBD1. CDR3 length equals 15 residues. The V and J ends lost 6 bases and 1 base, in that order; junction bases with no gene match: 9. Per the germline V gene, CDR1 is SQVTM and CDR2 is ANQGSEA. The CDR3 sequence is CSVRQTGVGTDTQYF. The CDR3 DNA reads TGCAGCGTACGACAGACAGGGGTTGGCACAGATACGCAGTATTTT.

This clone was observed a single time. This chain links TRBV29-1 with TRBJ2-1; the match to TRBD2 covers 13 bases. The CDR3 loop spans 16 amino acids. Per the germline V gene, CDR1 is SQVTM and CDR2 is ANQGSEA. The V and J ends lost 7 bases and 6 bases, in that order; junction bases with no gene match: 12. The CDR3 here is CSGTRLAGGLSNEQFF. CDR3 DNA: TGCAGCGGCACGAGACTAGCGGGGGGCCTAAGCAATGAGCAGTTCTTC.